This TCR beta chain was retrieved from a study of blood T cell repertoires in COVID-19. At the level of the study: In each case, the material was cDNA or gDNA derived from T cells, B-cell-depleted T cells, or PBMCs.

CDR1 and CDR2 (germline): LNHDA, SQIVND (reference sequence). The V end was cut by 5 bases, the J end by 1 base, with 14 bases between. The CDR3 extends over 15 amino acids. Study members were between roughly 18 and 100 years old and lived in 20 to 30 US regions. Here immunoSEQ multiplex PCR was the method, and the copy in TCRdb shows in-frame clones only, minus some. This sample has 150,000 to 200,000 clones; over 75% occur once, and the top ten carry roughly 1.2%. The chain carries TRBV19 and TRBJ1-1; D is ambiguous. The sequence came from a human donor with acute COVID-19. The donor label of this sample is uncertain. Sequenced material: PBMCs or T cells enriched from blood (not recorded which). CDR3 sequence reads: CASSGNRDKNTEAFF. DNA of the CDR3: TGTGCCAGTAGTGGAAACAGAGACAAGAACACTGAAGCTTTCTTT.